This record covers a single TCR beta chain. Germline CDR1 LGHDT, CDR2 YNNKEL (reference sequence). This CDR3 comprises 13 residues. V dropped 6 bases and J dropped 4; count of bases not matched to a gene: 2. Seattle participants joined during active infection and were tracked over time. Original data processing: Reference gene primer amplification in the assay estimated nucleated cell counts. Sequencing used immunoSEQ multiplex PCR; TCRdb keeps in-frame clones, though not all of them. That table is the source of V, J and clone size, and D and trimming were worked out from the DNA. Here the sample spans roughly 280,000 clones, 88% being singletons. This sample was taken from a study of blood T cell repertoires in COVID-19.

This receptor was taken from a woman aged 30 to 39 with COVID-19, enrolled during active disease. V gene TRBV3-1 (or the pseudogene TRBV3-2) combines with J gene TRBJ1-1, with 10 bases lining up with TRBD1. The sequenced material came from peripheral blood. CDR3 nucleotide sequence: TGTGCCAGCAGAGGGGACAGGGGCACTGAAGCTTTCTTT. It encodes CASRGDRGTEAFF.